This TCR beta chain is from a study of lung T cells in sarcoidosis with Löfgren's syndrome. Study in general: Bronchoalveolar lavage fluid in sarcoidosis accumulates CD4+ T cells.

This clonotype was recorded at least ten times. Using its own MiXCR run on the reads, TCRdb lists one record per CDR3 protein. The repertoire holds some 65,000 distinct CDR3 sequences, with about 20% as singletons. This sequence originates from a human donor with sarcoidosis (Löfgren's syndrome or another form), or a control subject (not recorded which). The specimen sequenced was CD4+ T cells from PBMCs.

This CDR3 reads CASSQDPGLAGSTSYEQYF. CDR3 DNA sequence: TGTGCCAGCAGCCAAGATCCCGGACTAGCGGGTTCTACCTCCTACGAGCAGTACTTC. The V call is TRBV4-2, the J call TRBJ2-7; TRBD2 aligns across 11 bases. V shed 0 bases and J 0 bases; nucleotides not matched to a gene: 10. From germline, CDR1 is LGHNA and CDR2 YNFKEQ. The CDR3 consists of 19 residues.